This entry lists 16 T cell receptor beta chains sequenced from one sample in a study of T cell responses to AZD1222 COVID-19 vaccine. Produced via immunoSEQ multiplex PCR; TCRdb's table is partial and in-frame only. The sample has 100,000 to 150,000 clones, about 88% seen once; the top ten hold over 6.5%. The sequencing here drew on peripheral blood, taken on day 0 of AZD1222 vaccination. The receptors originated from an adult in good health.

V gene TRBV11-3 combines with J gene TRBJ2-7, with a weak D call TRBD1 (6 bases). This CDR3 is 13 amino acids long. V lost 5 bases, J lost 4 bases, and 12 bases lay in between. The germline V gene has CDR1 SGHNT and CDR2 YENEEA. The CDR3 is CASSVLQGYEQYF. As DNA, the CDR3 is TGTGCCAGCAGCGTATTACAGGGTTACGAGCAGTACTTC. The complete variable domain, with remaining parts taken from reference TRBV11-3 and TRBJ2-7, reads EAGVVQSPRYKIIEKKQPVAFWCNPISGHNTLYWYLQNLGQGPELLIRYENEEAVDDSQLPKDRFSAERLKGVDSTLKIQPAELGDSAVYLCASSVLQGYEQYFGPGTRLTVT.

The rearrangement joins TRBV5-5 to TRBJ1-3; D remains unclear. Germline CDR1 reads SGHKS; CDR2 reads YYEKEE (reference sequence). The germline V and J ends were trimmed by 6 bases and 2 bases, with 12 bases remaining between them. This CDR3 has 14 residues. CDR3 sequence reads: CASTALSAGNTIYF. The CDR3 DNA sequence: TGTGCCAGCACCGCTCTTTCGGCTGGAAACACCATATATTTT.

The chain uses TRBV14 and TRBJ1-1; D gene uncertain. Germline values: CDR1 SGHDN, CDR2 FVKESK. Trimming left V 6 bases short and J 1 base short, with 3 bases between. The CDR3 length is 11 residues. The CDR3 DNA follows: TGTGCCAGCAGAAAGAACACTGAAGCTTTCTTT. Translated, it gives CASRKNTEAFF.

The chain uses TRBV5-1 and TRBJ2-5; 9 bases align to TRBD2. The CDR3 consists of 15 residues. Germline V gene data show CDR1 as SGHRS and CDR2 as YFSETQ. V lost 3 bases to trimming and J lost 0 bases; unmatched junction nucleotides: 3. CDR3 protein: CASSSSGGHQETQYF. The CDR3 DNA reads TGCGCCAGCAGCTCCAGCGGGGGGCACCAAGAGACCCAGTACTTC.

The gene calls are TRBV27 and TRBJ1-5, with D perhaps matching TRBD1 (5 bases). V dropped 6 bases and J dropped 1 base, with 10 bases sitting between them. Per the germline V gene, CDR1 is MNHEY and CDR2 is SMNVEV (reference sequence). This CDR3 comprises 14 residues. CDR3 loop: CASRHDRSNQPQHF. CDR3 bases: TGTGCCAGCAGACATGACAGAAGCAATCAGCCCCAGCATTTT.

The gene calls are TRBV19 and TRBJ1-5, with D perhaps matching TRBD1 (5 bases). The V gene lost 5 bases and the J gene lost 5 bases, with 16 bases spanning the gap. Germline CDR1 LNHDA, CDR2 SQIVND (reference sequence). The CDR3 length is 15 residues. CDR3 in DNA: TGTGCCAGTAGTTTGGGAGGGGTCCAACATCAGCCCCAGCATTTT. Protein: CASSLGGVQHQPQHF.

V and J are TRBV6-6 and TRBJ2-7; TRBD2 matches 9 bases. Germline V gives CDR1 MNHNY, CDR2 SVGAGI (reference sequence). The CDR3 is 14 residues long. V lost 4 bases and J lost 6; bases outside the gene matches: 7. The CDR3 DNA follows: TGTGCCAGCAGTTCTCCGGGACTAGCCGTCGAGCAGTACTTC. Its translation is CASSSPGLAVEQYF.

This chain connects TRBV5-1 to TRBJ2-5; D tentatively fits TRBD1 or TRBD2 (6 bases each). There are 14 residues in the CDR3. Deletions cut 1 base from V and 6 bases from J, with 13 bases between. CDR1 and CDR2 (germline): SGHRS, YFSETQ. CDR3 residues: CASSLRGESKTQYF. DNA of the CDR3: TGCGCCAGCAGCTTGAGGGGGGAGTCAAAGACCCAGTACTTC. The full variable domain, in which reference TRBV5-1 and TRBJ2-5 provide the parts outside the CDR3, is KAGVTQTPRYLIKTRGQQVTLSCSPISGHRSVSWYQQTPGQGLQFLFEYFSETQRNKGNFPGRFSGRQFSNSRSEMNVSTLELGDSALYLCASSLRGESKTQYFGPGTRLLVL.

This clone was observed a single time. J is TRBJ2-7 and V is TRBV12-3 or TRBV12-4, with 7 bases matching TRBD1. J gave up 1 base and V 4 bases, and 1 base lay outside the gene matches. The CDR3 loop spans 13 amino acids. In DNA, the CDR3 is TGTGCCAGCAGTTCGACAGGGTCCTACGAGCAGTACTTC. Protein sequence: CASSSTGSYEQYF.

This clone was detected only a few times. The chain's CDR3 is CASRPPGQGNNYGYTF. CDR3 DNA: TGTGCCAGCAGACCTCCGGGACAGGGGAACAACTATGGCTACACCTTC. The chain joins TRBV7-9 to TRBJ1-2; TRBD1 matches 10 bases. Germline values: CDR1 SEHNR, CDR2 FQNEAQ (reference sequence). With V trimmed by 6 bases and J by 2 bases, 9 bases remained unmatched. The CDR3 is made up of 16 amino acids.

This chain uses TRBV6-5 with TRBJ2-5; 13 bases line up with TRBD2. The CDR3 runs 15 residues. The junction had 4 bases not matched to a gene; V was cut back by 5 bases and J by 4 bases. Per the germline V gene, CDR1 is MNHEY and CDR2 is SVGAGI. The CDR3 region has the DNA TGTGCCAGCAGTCGCGGACTAGCGGGGGCAGAGACCCAGTACTTC. Encoded protein: CASSRGLAGAETQYF.

V usage is TRBV29-1 and J usage is TRBJ1-1, with D possibly matching TRBD1 (5 bases). CDR3 size: 11 residues. The germline V gene encodes CDR1 SQVTM and CDR2 ANQGSEA. The V gene lost 6 bases and the J gene lost 0 bases, with 5 bases spanning the gap. In DNA form, the CDR3 reads TGCAGCGTCAGGGTGAACACTGAAGCTTTCTTT. Encoded protein: CSVRVNTEAFF.

This chain uses TRBV5-4 with TRBJ1-2; D is undetermined. The V gene lost 1 base and the J gene lost 6 bases, with 16 bases spanning the gap. Germline V CDR1 and CDR2: SGHNT, YYREEE (reference sequence). This CDR3 is built from 15 residues. CDR3 region: CASSLIGVLADGYTF. As DNA, the CDR3 is TGTGCCAGCAGCTTGATTGGTGTACTGGCCGATGGCTACACCTTC.

The chain couples TRBV25-1 to TRBJ2-7; D remains unclear. V was cut by 3 bases and J by 3 bases, with 0 bases left in between. Germline V lookup: CDR1 MGHDK, CDR2 SYGVNS. CDR3 length equals 10 residues. The CDR3 loop is CASSDYEQYF. The CDR3 region has the DNA TGTGCCAGCAGTGACTACGAGCAGTACTTC.

This chain links TRBV19 with TRBJ1-1; the match to TRBD1 covers 8 bases. Germline V gene lookup returns CDR1 LNHDA and CDR2 SQIVND (reference sequence). Losses at the gene ends were 7 bases for V and 1 base for J; bases not matched to a gene: 2. This CDR3 has 13 amino acids. This chain's CDR3 is CASNGQGNTEAFF. The DNA of the CDR3 is TGTGCCAGTAATGGACAGGGGAACACTGAAGCTTTCTTT.

The chain joins TRBV6-2 or TRBV6-3 to TRBJ2-7; D uncertain. CDR3 length: 13 amino acids. Germline loops: CDR1 MNHEY, CDR2 SVGEGT. V lost 5 bases to trimming and J lost 2 bases, with 10 bases between them. CDR3 amino acids: CASSLAVTYEQYF. CDR3 DNA: TGTGCCAGCAGTCTCGCGGTAACCTACGAGCAGTACTTC.